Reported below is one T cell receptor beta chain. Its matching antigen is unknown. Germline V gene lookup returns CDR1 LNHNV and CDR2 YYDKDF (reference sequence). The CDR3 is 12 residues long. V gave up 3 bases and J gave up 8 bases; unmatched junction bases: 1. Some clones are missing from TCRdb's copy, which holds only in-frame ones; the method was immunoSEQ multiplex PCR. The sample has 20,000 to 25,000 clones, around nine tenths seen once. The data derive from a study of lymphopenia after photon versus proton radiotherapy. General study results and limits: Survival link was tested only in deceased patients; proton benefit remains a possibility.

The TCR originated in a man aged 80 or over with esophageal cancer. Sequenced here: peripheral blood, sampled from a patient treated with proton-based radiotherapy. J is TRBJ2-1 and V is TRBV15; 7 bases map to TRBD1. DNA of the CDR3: TGTGCCACCAGCAGTCAGGGGGATGAGCAGTTCTTC. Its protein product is CATSSQGDEQFF.